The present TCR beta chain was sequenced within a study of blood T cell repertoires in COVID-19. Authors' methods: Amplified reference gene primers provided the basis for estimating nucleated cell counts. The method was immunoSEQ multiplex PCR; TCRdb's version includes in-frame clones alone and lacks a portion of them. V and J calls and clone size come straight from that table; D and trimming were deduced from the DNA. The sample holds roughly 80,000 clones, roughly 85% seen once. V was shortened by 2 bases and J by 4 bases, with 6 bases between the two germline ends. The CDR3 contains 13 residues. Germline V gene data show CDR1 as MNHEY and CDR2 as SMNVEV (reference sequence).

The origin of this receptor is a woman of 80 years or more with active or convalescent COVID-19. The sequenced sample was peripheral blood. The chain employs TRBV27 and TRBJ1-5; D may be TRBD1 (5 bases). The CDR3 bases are TGTGCCAGCAGTTTAAAGGGGAATCAGCCCCAGCATTTT. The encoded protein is CASSLKGNQPQHF.